The 15 T cell receptor beta chains listed next were all sequenced from one sample in a study of identifying expanded T cells in peripheral blood. Assay: immunoSEQ multiplex PCR; the TCRdb copy retains only in-frame clones and omits some. This sample yields tens of thousands of clones, of which approximately 82% are seen a single time; 11% to 15% belongs to the top ten. The sample consisted of blood. The receptors derive from a person aged 18 to 70 in good health.

This rearrangement joins TRBV13 to TRBJ1-6; no clear D gene. This CDR3 spans 14 amino acids. The germline V gene has CDR1 PRHDT and CDR2 FYEKMQ (reference sequence). V lost 5 bases and J lost 7, with 12 bases in between. CDR3 coding DNA: TGTGCCAGCAGCCAAGGGCGAAGAAATTCACCCCTCCACTTT. Protein sequence: CASSQGRRNSPLHF.

The chain has TRBV18 and TRBJ2-1, with a tentative D call TRBD2 (7 bases). This CDR3 is 14 amino acids long. Germline lookup yields CDR1 KGHSH and CDR2 LQKENI. The V end lost 3 bases, the J end lost 8 bases, and 14 bases lay between the germline ends. CDR3 in DNA: TGTGCCAGCTCACCGGGGGGGCTGACCCATGAGCAGTTCTTC. Its protein is CASSPGGLTHEQFF. Filled out from reference TRBV18 and TRBJ2-1, the complete variable domain reads NAGVMQNPRHLVRRRGQEARLRCSPMKGHSHVYWYRQLPEEGLKFMVYLQKENIIDESGMPKERFSAEFPKEGPSILRIQQVVRGDSAAYFCASSPGGLTHEQFFGPGTRLTVL.

This chain uses TRBV11-2 with TRBJ2-1; 7 bases align to TRBD2. After removal of 3 bases from V and 5 bases from J, the junction contained 4 bases not matched to a gene. This CDR3 has 14 amino acids. Germline-derived CDR1 and CDR2 are SGHAT and FQNNGV. The CDR3 nucleotides are TGTGCCAGCAGCTTTACTAGCGCGAACAATGAGCAGTTCTTC. Translated, it gives CASSFTSANNEQFF.

V and J are TRBV6-6 and TRBJ1-2, with D tentatively TRBD1 (5 bases). The CDR3 length is 13 residues. The V end was cut by 6 bases, the J end by 2 bases, with 10 bases between. Looked up from germline, CDR1 is MNHNY and CDR2 is SVGAGI (reference sequence). CDR3 DNA: TGTGCCAGCAGCAAAGACAGAAACTATGGCTACACCTTC. As protein: CASSKDRNYGYTF.

V and J are TRBV6-5 and TRBJ2-7, with D tentatively TRBD1 or TRBD2 (5 bases each). Germline V gene lookup returns CDR1 MNHEY and CDR2 SVGAGI. V lost 0 bases, J lost 2 bases, and 11 bases lay in between. This CDR3 is 15 amino acids long. CDR3 bases: TGTGCCAGCAGTTACTCCAGCAGGGACCCCTACGAGCAGTACTTC. Its translation: CASSYSSRDPYEQYF.

This clone was counted between two and nine times. The chain carries TRBV5-1 and TRBJ2-5; 14 bases are shared with TRBD2. This CDR3 is built from 17 residues. The V segment lost 6 bases and the J segment 5 bases; nucleotides outside the gene matches: 12. The germline V gene encodes CDR1 SGHRS and CDR2 YFSETQ. The CDR3, as DNA: TGCGCCAGCACTAAAAGACTAGCGGGGGGGCGAGGGGAGACCCAGTACTTC. Translation gives CASTKRLAGGRGETQYF.

This clone was seen a handful of times. The chain carries TRBV11-3 and TRBJ2-5; no definite D call. The CDR3 consists of 15 residues. Between the trimmed V and J ends, which lost 4 bases and 6 bases, there was a span of 18 bases. CDR1 and CDR2 from the germline V gene are SGHNT and YENEEA. CDR3 DNA: TGTGCCAGCAGCTCCCTGACTGGCACATTACAGACCCAGTACTTC. It codes for CASSSLTGTLQTQYF.

The rearrangement uses TRBV5-1 and TRBJ2-2; the D is unclear. Germline V gene data show CDR1 as SGHRS and CDR2 as YFSETQ. V gave up 2 bases and J gave up 8 bases, with 10 bases separating them. The CDR3 length is 13 residues. The CDR3 region has the DNA TGCGCCAGCAGCTTCGTAGTTGGAGGGGAGCTGTTTTTT. Its protein product is CASSFVVGGELFF.

The chain uses TRBV5-5 and TRBJ1-5; TRBD1 matches at 9 bases. The CDR3 is 15 residues long. The ends lost 4 bases at V and 8 bases at J; junction bases unmatched: 10. Germline V gene sequence: CDR1 SGHKS, CDR2 YYEKEE (reference sequence). The CDR3 coding sequence is TGTGCCAGCAGCCGGACAGGGGATCCCATTGAGCCCCAGCATTTT. This translates into CASSRTGDPIEPQHF.

This CDR3 is CASSRGLGVTGELFF. CDR3 bases: TGCGCCAGCAGCCGGGGACTAGGTGTCACCGGGGAGCTGTTTTTT. The chain employs TRBV5-1 and TRBJ2-2; 8 bases agree with TRBD2. V trimming: 4 bases; J trimming: 4 bases; junction bases outside the gene matches: 6. Germline CDR1 reads SGHRS; CDR2 reads YFSETQ. The CDR3 sequence is 15 residues long. The full variable domain, rest sourced from reference TRBV5-1 and TRBJ2-2, is KAGVTQTPRYLIKTRGQQVTLSCSPISGHRSVSWYQQTPGQGLQFLFEYFSETQRNKGNFPGRFSGRQFSNSRSEMNVSTLELGDSALYLCASSRGLGVTGELFFGEGSRLTVL.

The rearrangement links TRBV10-3 to TRBJ1-3, with no clear D. V lost 4 bases and J lost 7, with 8 bases in between. Germline V gene lookup returns CDR1 ENHRY and CDR2 SYGVKD. There are 12 residues in the CDR3. In DNA form, the CDR3 reads TGTGCCATCAGTGGCGGTCGGAACACCATATATTTT. Residues: CAISGGRNTIYF.

This rearrangement joins TRBV5-4 to TRBJ2-5; either TRBD1 or TRBD2 may supply D (5 bases each). The CDR3 extends over 13 amino acids. Germline-derived CDR1 and CDR2 are SGHNT and YYREEE (reference sequence). Deletions cut 2 bases from V and 5 bases from J, with 10 bases between. The CDR3: CASSFSGDETQYF. The CDR3 nucleotides are TGTGCCAGCAGCTTTTCCGGGGACGAGACCCAGTACTTC.

The CDR3 DNA is TGCGCCAGCAGCTTGGAAGCTAGCGGGAATACAGATACGCAGTATTTT. It is translated as CASSLEASGNTDTQYF. The V gene is TRBV5-1, the J gene TRBJ2-3, with 9 bases fitting TRBD2. The CDR3 has 16 residues. The germline CDR1 and CDR2 sequences are SGHRS and YFSETQ. Trimming removed 0 bases from V and 3 bases from J; junction bases left unmatched: 5.

This clone is labeled as medium-sized. The chain has TRBV30 and TRBJ1-1, with D unclear. The germline V gene has CDR1 GTSNPN and CDR2 SVGIG (reference sequence). Deletions cut 4 bases from V and 0 bases from J, with 9 bases between. There are 13 residues in the CDR3. CDR3 amino acids: CAWNTGMNTEAFF. CDR3 in DNA: TGTGCCTGGAACACCGGCATGAACACTGAAGCTTTCTTT.

This clone turned up a few times. The chain couples TRBV11-1 to TRBJ1-1; D is undetermined. Germline lookup yields CDR1 SGHAT and CDR2 FQDESV (reference sequence). This CDR3 comprises 13 residues. V shed 0 bases and J shed 3 bases, with 5 bases lying between them. The CDR3 loop is CASSLARDTEAFF. CDR3 nucleotide sequence: TGTGCCAGCAGCTTAGCTAGAGACACTGAAGCTTTCTTT.